The source of this TCR beta chain is a study of control samples from healthy donors and cancer patients. As regards this clone: Other nucleotide sequences in the sample specify the same CDR3.

TCRdb's table, derived via immunoSEQ multiplex PCR, lists solely in-frame clones and lacks some. The sample shows about 22,000 clones, 65% to 90% of them seen only once. Sequenced sample: PBMCs. The sequence derives from a man in his sixties with head and neck cancer.

The CDR3 DNA reads as TGTGCCAGCTCACCGGACAGGGGGGGAAATCAGCCCCAGCATTTT. It encodes CASSPDRGGNQPQHF. The V call is TRBV18, the J call TRBJ1-5; TRBD1 matches 10 bases. Unmatched junction bases numbered 3, after V lost 3 bases and J lost 4 bases. The CDR3 has 15 residues. Germline lookup yields CDR1 KGHSH and CDR2 LQKENI.